The source of this T cell receptor (beta chain) is a study of blood T cell repertoires in COVID-19. Participants spanned ages roughly 18 to 90 years and resided in about 24 US areas. There are a few counts of this clone. The germline CDR1 and CDR2 sequences are LNHDA and SQIVND (reference sequence). The CDR3 is made up of 13 amino acids. The V gene lost 4 bases and the J gene lost 1 base, with 8 bases spanning the gap. Libraries were prepared by immunoSEQ multiplex PCR; TCRdb keeps only in-frame clonotypes and omits some of them. The sample carries roughly 200,000 clones, 85% to 90% recorded once. The TCR sequence derives from a woman aged 40 to 55 with acute COVID-19. Sequenced sample: PBMCs or T cells enriched from blood (not recorded which). The chain is built from TRBV19 and TRBJ2-7; the D is unclear. The CDR3 loop is CASSNSASYEQYF. The CDR3 region has the DNA TGTGCCAGTAGTAATTCCGCGTCCTACGAGCAGTACTTC.